Listed below are T cell receptor beta chains from one sample, sequenced in a study of blood T cell repertoires in COVID-19. Here immunoSEQ multiplex PCR was the method, and the copy in TCRdb shows in-frame clones only, minus some. The data hold almost 250,000 clones, with about 89% observed a single time. Sequencing input: PBMCs or T cells enriched from blood (not recorded which). The receptors derive from a woman under 40 who had recovered from COVID-19. The CDR3 runs from the conserved cysteine through the conserved F or W. A D gene is named only where the DNA matches it firmly. Part of the rows lack a size; the others show once, few, many or a class for expanded clones.

V	J	D	size	DNA	CDR3
TRBV5-1	TRBJ2-1	TRBD2	once	TGCGCCAGCAGCCTATACAGACTAGCGGGAGTTCAGGGTGAGCAGTTCTTC	CASSLYRLAGVQGEQFF
TRBV30	TRBJ1-1	NA	once	TGTGCCTGGAGTACCGGTCCATTGCGCTTCTTT	CAWSTGPLRFF
TRBV13	TRBJ2-1	NA	NA	TGTGCCAGCAGCTTCGGCGGCAGCCTCGAGAATGAGCAGTTCTTC	CASSFGGSLENEQFF
TRBV4-3	TRBJ1-2	NA	NA	TGCGCCAGCAGCCAAGATTGGGGGGGGGCACGGTATGGCTACACCTTC	CASSQDWGGARYGYTF
TRBV28	TRBJ2-1	NA	NA	TGTGCCACCTGGGGCGGGACGCACAATGAGCAGTTCTTC	CATWGGTHNEQFF
TRBV5-1	TRBJ2-7	TRBD1	once	TGCGCCAGCAGCGGGGTTACCGGGACAGGACCCTACGAGCAGTACTTC	CASSGVTGTGPYEQYF
TRBV9	TRBJ2-1	NA	NA	TGTGCCAGCAGCGTAGGGGACACGTTTGAGGTCTCACAGTTCTTC	CASSVGDTFEVSQFF
TRBV4-2	TRBJ1-2	TRBD1	NA	TGTGCCAGCAGCCAAGATGGAACAAGTGGACAGGGGCTCATCGGCTACACCTTC	CASSQDGTSGQGLIGYTF
TRBV15	TRBJ1-5	TRBD1	NA	TGTGCCACCAGCAGAGATAGAGGGGGCGGAGGTCAGCCCCAGCATTTT	CATSRDRGGGGQPQHF
TRBV28	TRBJ1-1	NA	NA	TGTGCCAGCAGTTTAACAGCAGGATCGAACACTGAAGCTTTCTTT	CASSLTAGSNTEAFF
TRBV4-2	TRBJ2-1	NA	NA	TGTGCCAGCAGCCAAGACAGGGTTTCCTACAATGAGCAGTTCTTC	CASSQDRVSYNEQFF
TRBV4-3	TRBJ1-1	NA	few	TGCGCCAGCAGCCACTCTTGGTCAGAGAACACTGAAGCTTTCTTT	CASSHSWSENTEAFF
TRBV7-7	TRBJ2-3	TRBD1	NA	TGTGCTAGCAGCCCACAGGGGAGAGGGGATACGCAGTATTTT	CASSPQGRGDTQYF
TRBV10-3	TRBJ1-5	NA	NA	TGTGCCATCAGTGTAGGACAGCTTAGCAATCAGCCCCAGCATTTT	CAISVGQLSNQPQHF
TRBV28	TRBJ1-5	NA	NA	TGTGCCAGTAACCCCACCCTACAGGGTCGGCCCCAGCATTTT	CASNPTLQGRPQHF
TRBV7-9	TRBJ2-5	NA	NA	TGTGCCAGCAGCCCACGGGGCAGGGGCATGGAGACCCAGTACTTC	CASSPRGRGMETQYF
TRBV2	TRBJ2-1	TRBD2	few	TGTGCCAGCAGCGTAGCGGGAGCGGGGTACAATGAGCAGTTCTTC	CASSVAGAGYNEQFF
TRBV4-3	TRBJ1-6	TRBD1	NA	TGCGCCAGCAGCCAGGGGACAGCCCTTTCACCCCTCCACTTT	CASSQGTALSPLHF
TRBV27	TRBJ2-7	TRBD1	NA	TGTGCCAGCGCGGACCGACAGGGTGTCGCCTACGAGCAGTACTTC	CASADRQGVAYEQYF
TRBV5-8	TRBJ2-7	NA	NA	TGTGCCAGCAGCTCCTACAGGTGGGCACTAGCCAACGAGCAGTACTTC	CASSSYRWALANEQYF
TRBV30	TRBJ1-4	NA	NA	TGTGCCTGGAGTGTAATTGCGGGGGAAAAACTGTTTTTT	CAWSVIAGEKLFF
TRBV19	TRBJ1-1	NA	NA	TGTGCCAGTAGTCAACAGGGTTCGGGCACTGAAGCTTTCTTT	CASSQQGSGTEAFF
TRBV19	TRBJ1-2	TRBD1	NA	TGTGCCAGTAGTCACGGGCTTCGACAGGGAAACTATGGCTACACCTTC	CASSHGLRQGNYGYTF
TRBV2	TRBJ2-2	TRBD1	NA	TGTGCCAGCGGATCAGGGGGTTACACCGGGGAGCTGTTTTTT	CASGSGGYTGELFF
TRBV10-3	TRBJ1-1	NA	NA	TGTGCCATCAGGGGGGACACCATGAACACTGAAGCTTTCTTT	CAIRGDTMNTEAFF
TRBV10-3	TRBJ1-1	NA	NA	TGTGCCACCGGAGGCACTGAAGCTTTCTTT	CATGGTEAFF
TRBV3-1/TRBV3-2	TRBJ2-1	TRBD2	NA	TGTGCCAGCAGCCAAGGACTAGCGGACAACAATGAGCAGTTCTTC	CASSQGLADNNEQFF
TRBV28	TRBJ2-7	TRBD1	NA	TGTGCCAGCAGTCCGACAGGGGCAGCGTACGAGCAGTACTTC	CASSPTGAAYEQYF
TRBV28	TRBJ2-1	NA	NA	TGTGCCAGCAGTCCCCACAGGGAATCCTACAATGAGCAGTTCTTC	CASSPHRESYNEQFF
TRBV27	TRBJ2-5	NA	NA	TGTGCCAGCAGTCCCGTGAGAGGAGGGCCCAGGGAGACCCAGTACTTC	CASSPVRGGPRETQYF